Listed below are T cell receptor beta chains from one sample, sequenced in a study of blood T cells in healthy people across ages. One entry per CDR3 protein results from TCRdb running MiXCR on the 5' RACE reads. The table has hundreds of thousands of distinct CDR3 sequences, around 50% seen once. Material for sequencing was blood. These receptors were taken from a woman of 80 years or more in good health. Both conserved end residues are trimmed from each CDR3.

>TRBV21-1
ASSKQEKETQY
>TRBV7-9
ASSFVQGGTTEAF
>TRBV5-1
ASSLGANSGIQNSPLH
>TRBV3-1
ASSLGQGAEKTQY
>TRBV14
ASSLPFPEQY
>TRBV4-3
ASSQERAYGRGSDTQY
>TRBV27
ASSFGSQY
>TRBV5-1
ASSLATGPNQPQH
>TRBV13
ASSLRGRDEQY
>TRBV2
ASMGHLLWNSPLH
>TRBV12-3/TRBV12-4
ASSVWGAGEQF
>TRBV20-1
SARDLALAGGPISYNEQF
>TRBV7-2
ASNFQGLAPSTDTQY
>TRBV7-9
ASSTGWGEQY
>TRBV25-1
ASSGRTGKSPLH
>TRBV7-9
ASRHYSGRAYHEQY
>TRBV7-2
ASSFTGITWTEQY
>TRBV6-5
ASSENNQPQH
>TRBV3-1
ASSQIQGYGYT
>TRBV18
ASSPGLDRGREQY
>TRBV3-1
AGSRENNEQF
>TRBV6-5
ASSPLLKDVLT
>TRBV29-1
SGGQGLSETQY
>TRBV7-2
ASNSNNGPLRWNEQF
>TRBV30
AWSVLGRRYT
>TRBV3-1
ASSQVRNTGELF
>TRBV29-1
SVDVVGSGMNTEAF
>TRBV7-2
ASSLDGGDFGGYT
>TRBV4-1
ASSPRPTNTGELF
>TRBV20-1
SAGLAGVNHEQY
>TRBV15
ATRTSDYYEQY
>TRBV29-1
SVQGLAGGWAKNIQY
>TRBV25-1
ASSTVGTGGVGNIQY
>TRBV6-6
ASSYGGAVSYGQY
>TRBV12-3/TRBV12-4
ASSQGEGFRNEQF
>TRBV5-1
ASSFGPEETQY
>TRBV28
ASGGSSYEQY
>TRBV20-1
SARGINEQF
>TRBV6-6
ASSPGQLQPQH
>TRBV9
ASSGASGGSKNIQY
>TRBV4-2
ASSPRLLADEQF
>TRBV12-3/TRBV12-4
ASSNQRSYNEQY
>TRBV20-1
SARVGTENSPLH
>TRBV29-1
SVTEGRRGLSGELF
>TRBV6-6
ASSPRRGRGMRY
>TRBV20-1
SAESNLSGEQF
>TRBV7-9
ASSSAAGLAPHEQF
>TRBV24-1
ATSDSGKTSGIPNEQY
>TRBV11-2
ASGQGFEQF
>TRBV28
ASSPYRETEAF
>TRBV12-3/TRBV12-4
ASSLGATNEKLF
>TRBV27
ASSFAGQETQY
>TRBV27
ASTQSRAQSSYNEQF